The clone carrying this T cell receptor (beta chain) was seen once. The germline gives CDR1 SEHNR, CDR2 FQNEAQ (reference sequence). Trimming cost V 5 bases and J 7 bases; bases outside gene matches: 11. This CDR3 is 16 amino acids long. Clones were sequenced by immunoSEQ multiplex PCR, and TCRdb holds only the in-frame ones, with some missing. The top ten clones hold roughly 3.2% of a sample with over 100,000 clones, approximately 88% of them seen once. This sample stems from a study of control samples from healthy donors and cancer patients. This clonotype originated in a man aged 40-50 years in good health. Sequencing input: blood. The chain has TRBV7-9 and TRBJ1-6; 7 bases are a match to TRBD1. Here the CDR3 reads CASSHNEDRWNSPLHF. In nucleotides, the CDR3 is TGTGCCAGCAGCCACAACGAGGACAGGTGGAATTCACCCCTCCACTTT.